This passage covers 25 T cell receptor beta chains from one sample sequenced in a study of blood T cell repertoires in COVID-19. TCRdb keeps only in-frame clones here, not all; method: immunoSEQ multiplex PCR. The data show about 140,000 clones, approximately 80% seen once. The source material was peripheral blood. The origin of the receptors is a woman of 80 years or more in a cohort sampled during active or convalescent COVID-19.

This rearrangement joins TRBV5-6 to TRBJ1-2; D is possibly TRBD1 (6 bases). The CDR3 extends over 13 amino acids. The ends were cut back, 4 bases at V and 6 bases at J, with 13 bases in the middle. Germline V lookup: CDR1 SGHDT, CDR2 YYEEEE. The CDR3 region is CASSPTHRDGYTF. CDR3 in DNA: TGTGCCAGCAGCCCGACGCACAGGGATGGCTACACCTTC. Full variable domain (remainder filled in from reference TRBV5-6 and TRBJ1-2): DAGVTQSPTHLIKTRGQQVTLRCSPKSGHDTVSWYQQALGQGPQFIFQYYEEEERQRGNFPDRFSGHQFPNYSSELNVNALLLGDSALYLCASSPTHRDGYTFGSGTRLTVV.

The rearrangement uses TRBV30 and TRBJ2-7; 7 bases align to TRBD1. The ends lost 5 bases at V and 3 bases at J; junction bases unmatched: 10. Germline CDR1 GTSNPN, CDR2 SVGIG (reference sequence). The CDR3 contains 14 residues. CDR3 nucleotide sequence: TGTGCCTGGGCCGGGACAGCCGGCCTCTACGAGCAGTACTTC. Translated, it gives CAWAGTAGLYEQYF.

CDR3 sequence: CASILLPGVGEQFF. The DNA of the CDR3 is TGTGCCAGCATTCTACTACCGGGGGTGGGTGAGCAGTTCTTC. The chain carries TRBV27 and TRBJ2-1, with D perhaps TRBD2 (6 bases). CDR1 is MNHEY and CDR2 is SMNVEV in the germline V gene (reference sequence). V was clipped by 7 bases and J by 9 bases, with 19 bases between them. The CDR3 contains 14 residues.

The V gene is TRBV19, the J gene TRBJ1-1; 9 bases match TRBD1. J gave up 0 bases and V 10 bases, and 9 bases lay outside the gene matches. The CDR3 covers 15 residues. Germline values: CDR1 LNHDA, CDR2 SQIVND (reference sequence). The CDR3 DNA is TGTGCCACCATGCGGGACAGGGCCATGAACACTGAAGCTTTCTTT. Encoded protein: CATMRDRAMNTEAFF. The entire variable domain, with the rest obtained from reference TRBV19 and TRBJ1-1, is as follows: DGGITQSPKYLFRKEGQNVTLSCEQNLNHDAMYWYRQDPGQGLRLIYYSQIVNDFQKGDIAEGYSVSREKKESFPLTVTSAQKNPTAFYLCATMRDRAMNTEAFFGQGTRLTVV.

The chain is built from TRBV9 and TRBJ2-3; no firm D call. Looked up from germline, CDR1 is SGDLS and CDR2 is YYNGEE. The V and J ends lost 2 bases and 4 bases respectively, with 8 bases between them. The CDR3 covers 13 residues. The CDR3 DNA follows: TGTGCCAGCAGCGTGAACCCGGCAGATACGCAGTATTTT. Its translation: CASSVNPADTQYF.

The V and J genes are TRBV19 and TRBJ1-2, with D tentatively TRBD1 (6 bases). The CDR3 consists of 12 residues. With 9 bases removed from V and 4 bases from J, the gap between germline ends came to 12 bases. The germline CDR1 and CDR2 sequences are LNHDA and SQIVND (reference sequence). The CDR3 region has the DNA TGTGCCAGCGCTCCAGGGGCCTATGGCTACACCTTC. Its translation: CASAPGAYGYTF.

This clone was seen a handful of times. The J gene is TRBJ2-7, the V gene TRBV4-1; maybe TRBD1 (7 bases). Looked up from germline, CDR1 is MGHRA and CDR2 is YSYEKL. The CDR3 extends over 15 amino acids. Trimming removed 0 bases at V and 3 bases at J, with 12 bases between. CDR3 nucleotide sequence: TGCGCCAGCAGCCAAGAACGCGGGACAGACTACGAGCAGTACTTC. This sequence encodes CASSQERGTDYEQYF.

This clone was detected only once. The V gene is TRBV7-2, the J gene TRBJ1-2; TRBD1 matches 9 bases. With 6 bases clipped from V and 7 bases from J, the junction kept 6 bases outside the gene matches. The CDR3 is 13 residues long. Germline V gene lookup returns CDR1 SGHTA and CDR2 FQGNSA. Here the CDR3 reads CASSSTGGRGYTF. The CDR3 nucleotides read TGTGCCAGCAGTTCGACAGGGGGTCGTGGCTACACCTTC.

The rearrangement joins TRBV7-9 to TRBJ2-2; tentative D call: TRBD2 (6 bases). The CDR3 is made up of 16 amino acids. CDR1 SEHNR and CDR2 FQNEAQ come from the germline V gene (reference sequence). Between the trimmed V and J ends, which lost 4 bases and 1 base, there was a span of 13 bases. In nucleotides, the CDR3 is TGTGCCAGCAGCTCCAGGACTATCCTGAACACCGGGGAGCTGTTTTTT. Translating gives CASSSRTILNTGELFF.

The chain couples TRBV30 to TRBJ2-7; D perhaps matches TRBD1 (7 bases). The CDR3 is made up of 13 amino acids. Germline V gene lookup returns CDR1 GTSNPN and CDR2 SVGIG (reference sequence). V was clipped by 5 bases and J by 4 bases, with 15 bases between them. The CDR3 is CAWSGGIRYEQYF. The CDR3 nucleotides are TGTGCCTGGTCAGGGGGGATCCGATACGAGCAGTACTTC.

The chain has TRBV28 and TRBJ1-4, with TRBD1 identical over 7 bases. The CDR3 has 15 amino acids. J lost 6 bases, V lost 6 bases, and 10 bases had no gene match. CDR1 is MDHEN, CDR2 SYDVKM, per germline. In nucleotides, the CDR3 is TGTGCCAGCAGCCATGCGCAGGGGGTCGATGAAAAACTGTTTTTT. Its translation is CASSHAQGVDEKLFF. The whole variable domain, filled in from reference TRBV28 and TRBJ1-4, reads DVKVTQSSRYLVKRTGEKVFLECVQDMDHENMFWYRQDPGLGLRLIYFSYDVKMKEKGDIPEGYSVSREKKERFSLILESASTNQTSMYLCASSHAQGVDEKLFFGSGTQLSVL.

The chain is built from TRBV4-2 and TRBJ2-3; 9 positions match TRBD2. Trimming cost V 2 bases and J 1 base; bases outside gene matches: 1. The CDR3 runs to 15 residues. Germline CDR1 is LGHNA and CDR2 is YNFKEQ. The CDR3 sequence: CASSQIAGGTDTQYF. CDR3 nucleotide sequence: TGTGCCAGCAGCCAAATAGCGGGAGGCACAGATACGCAGTATTTT.

V is TRBV5-8 and J is TRBJ1-1; 8 positions agree with TRBD1. Per germline, CDR1 SGHTS and CDR2 YDEGEE. Germline trimming cut 1 base from V and 10 bases from J; bases unmatched to any gene: 9. The CDR3 totals 14 residues. The CDR3 here is CASSLTGGFSGAFF. The CDR3 DNA follows: TGTGCCAGCAGCTTGACAGGGGGATTTTCGGGAGCTTTCTTT. Full variable domain (missing parts from reference TRBV5-8 and TRBJ1-1): EAGVTQSPTHLIKTRGQQATLRCSPISGHTSVYWYQQALGLGLQFLLWYDEGEERNRGNFPPRFSGRQFPNYSSELNVNALELEDSALYLCASSLTGGFSGAFFGQGTRLTVV.

This chain links TRBV27 with TRBJ1-1; weak D call: TRBD1 (5 bases). In germline, CDR1 is MNHEY, CDR2 SMNVEV (reference sequence). This CDR3 spans 14 amino acids. Trimming cost V 6 bases and J 4 bases, with 15 bases left between them. This chain's CDR3 is CASSWHRGVTEAFF. In DNA form, the CDR3 reads TGTGCCAGCAGCTGGCATCGGGGGGTCACTGAAGCTTTCTTT.

The chain has TRBV5-1 and TRBJ1-1; D might be TRBD1 (6 bases). This CDR3 region has 16 residues. V shed 0 bases and J shed 7 bases, with 19 bases lying between them. Germline lookup yields CDR1 SGHRS and CDR2 YFSETQ. The CDR3 loop is CASSLGYLTGTGEAFF. The CDR3 DNA is TGCGCCAGCAGCTTGGGATACTTGACAGGCACAGGTGAAGCTTTCTTT.

V and J are TRBV21-1 and TRBJ1-2; no check of the table's D call, TRBD1, against the DNA was made. TRBV21-1 is annotated as a pseudogene. The CDR3 is 14 amino acids. The CDR3 here is CASSAVTGGYGYTF. CDR3 nucleotides: TGTGCCAGCAGCGCAGTGACAGGGGGGTATGGCTACACCTTC.

Ten or more counts support this clone. The chain combines TRBV9 with TRBJ2-3; D perhaps matches TRBD2 (6 bases). Germline V gene sequence: CDR1 SGDLS, CDR2 YYNGEE. CDR3 length: 14 residues. With 0 bases removed from V and 6 bases from J, the gap between germline ends came to 11 bases. CDR3 sequence: CASSVAGLVDTQYF. The CDR3 region has the DNA TGTGCCAGCAGCGTAGCGGGACTTGTTGATACGCAGTATTTT.

The table lists this clone with a count of one. The chain has TRBV5-1 and TRBJ2-1; the match to TRBD2 covers 8 bases. The ends lost 1 base at V and 1 base at J; junction bases unmatched: 4. Germline CDR1 and CDR2: SGHRS and YFSETQ. The CDR3 contains 16 residues. The CDR3 spells CASSLSPGGSYNEQFF. In nucleotides, the CDR3 is TGCGCCAGCAGCTTGAGTCCGGGGGGGTCCTACAATGAGCAGTTCTTC.

V gene TRBV5-1 combines with J gene TRBJ2-5; 10 positions match TRBD2. Germline CDR1 is SGHRS and CDR2 is YFSETQ. V lost 6 bases to trimming and J lost 6 bases; unmatched junction nucleotides: 11. CDR3 length: 15 amino acids. Here the CDR3 DNA reads TGCGCCAGCACCCCGGTAGCGGGGGGATCTAAGACCCAGTACTTC. Residues: CASTPVAGGSKTQYF.

This clone was detected a few times. The J gene is TRBJ2-2, the V gene TRBV5-1; D perhaps matches TRBD1 (6 bases). The CDR3 runs to 17 residues. V gave up 0 bases and J gave up 6 bases, with 18 bases separating them. Germline V gene sequence: CDR1 SGHRS, CDR2 YFSETQ. This chain's CDR3 is CASSLDGQGISAGELFF. As DNA, the CDR3 is TGCGCCAGCAGCTTGGATGGGCAGGGGATTAGTGCCGGGGAGCTGTTTTTT.

This sequence joins TRBV4-1 and TRBJ1-3, with a tentative D call TRBD1 (6 bases). The germline gives CDR1 MGHRA, CDR2 YSYEKL. The length of the CDR3 is 15 residues. The V end was cut by 1 base, the J end by 3 bases, with 10 bases between. CDR3 DNA sequence: TGCGCCAGCAGCCAAGTGGGGGCTCGTGGAAACACCATATATTTT. Encoded protein: CASSQVGARGNTIYF.

The gene calls are TRBV24-1 and TRBJ2-5; D is perhaps TRBD1 (6 bases). Germline CDR1 is KGHDR and CDR2 is SFDVKD. The length of the CDR3 is 16 residues. The V end was cut by 4 bases, the J end by 3 bases, with 17 bases between. CDR3 coding DNA: TGTGCCACCAGTGACCCCCCGGGACAAGAAAAAGAGACCCAGTACTTC. This gives the protein CATSDPPGQEKETQYF.

The V gene is TRBV6-5, the J gene TRBJ1-2, with D unclear. The ends were cut back, 3 bases at V and 6 bases at J, with 17 bases in the middle. The CDR3 runs 15 residues. In germline, CDR1 is MNHEY, CDR2 SVGAGI. In DNA form, the CDR3 reads TGTGCCAGCAGTTATAACCCCCCCCGAGATCATGGCTACACCTTC. Protein: CASSYNPPRDHGYTF.

About this clone: Other DNA sequences within the sample encode an identical CDR3. V is TRBV7-2 and J is TRBJ2-3, with 7 bases identical to TRBD2. The CDR3 runs 13 residues. The germline V gene has CDR1 SGHTA and CDR2 FQGNSA. V gave up 0 bases and J gave up 6 bases; unmatched junction bases: 0. The CDR3 coding sequence is TGTGCCAGCAGCTTAGCGCGGGAGGATACGCAGTATTTT. It encodes CASSLAREDTQYF.

The V gene is TRBV5-1, the J gene TRBJ2-3; TRBD2 agrees at 7 bases. V gave up 3 bases and J gave up 1 base; unmatched junction bases: 11. This CDR3 region has 17 residues. The germline gives CDR1 SGHRS, CDR2 YFSETQ. CDR3: CASSWAFSGARTDTQYF. The DNA for the CDR3 is TGCGCCAGCAGCTGGGCCTTCAGCGGGGCCCGCACAGATACGCAGTATTTT.